Below, 22 T cell receptor beta chains from the same sample are listed, as sequenced in a study of blood T cell repertoires in COVID-19. Using immunoSEQ multiplex PCR, the repertoire was profiled, and TCRdb retains in-frame clones only, with some absent. The table includes 390,000 or so clones, over 75% detected once. Sequenced material: PBMCs or T cells enriched from blood (not recorded which). The receptors were gathered from a man in his late teens or twenties who had recovered from COVID-19.

The rearrangement links TRBV9 to TRBJ2-7; 11 nucleotides agree with TRBD2. Germline-derived CDR1 and CDR2 are SGDLS and YYNGEE. V was pared by 3 bases and J by 2 bases, with 4 bases of the junction left unmatched. The CDR3 has 15 amino acids. The CDR3 here is CASSAGTSGTYEQYF. The CDR3 nucleotides are TGTGCCAGCAGCGCCGGGACTAGCGGTACCTACGAGCAGTACTTC. Filled out from reference TRBV9 and TRBJ2-7, the complete variable domain reads DSGVTQTPKHLITATGQRVTLRCSPRSGDLSVYWYQQSLDQGLQFLIQYYNGEERAKGNILERFSAQQFPDLHSELNLSSLELGDSALYFCASSAGTSGTYEQYFGPGTRLTVT.

V gene TRBV4-1 combines with J gene TRBJ1-2; 11 positions match TRBD1. V was pared by 3 bases and J by 4 bases, with 10 bases of the junction left unmatched. The CDR3 contains 17 residues. CDR1 and CDR2 (germline): MGHRA, YSYEKL. The CDR3 DNA follows: TGCGCCAGCAGCCAGGCCATGGGACAGGGGGAATTCTATGGCTACACCTTC. Amino acids: CASSQAMGQGEFYGYTF.

The genes are TRBV11-1 and TRBJ2-7; maybe TRBD2 (6 bases). V shed 3 bases and J shed 2 bases, with 11 bases lying between them. Looked up from germline, CDR1 is SGHAT and CDR2 is FQDESV (reference sequence). The CDR3 sequence is 14 residues long. The CDR3 loop is CASSLVGGAYEQYF. In nucleotides, the CDR3 is TGTGCCAGCAGCTTGGTGGGGGGAGCCTACGAGCAGTACTTC.

The chain uses TRBV28 and TRBJ2-3, with 7 bases fitting TRBD1. Losses at the gene ends were 8 bases for V and 4 bases for J; bases not matched to a gene: 6. CDR3 length: 13 amino acids. Germline V gene sequence: CDR1 MDHEN, CDR2 SYDVKM. In DNA form, the CDR3 reads TGTGCCAGCGAGGAACAGGGGCCAGATACGCAGTATTTT. Its protein is CASEEQGPDTQYF.

The chain combines TRBV7-2 with TRBJ2-4; TRBD2 aligns across 10 bases. Trimming removed 5 bases from V and 5 bases from J; junction bases left unmatched: 6. The CDR3 length is 15 residues. Germline CDR1 is SGHTA and CDR2 is FQGNSA. The CDR3 is CASSPSSGSENIQYF. Written as DNA, the CDR3 is TGTGCCAGCAGCCCCTCTAGCGGGAGTGAAAACATTCAGTACTTC.

This clone was detected only a few times. The V gene is TRBV2, the J gene TRBJ2-7, with TRBD2 as a possible D gene (5 bases). With 3 bases removed from V and 5 bases from J, the gap between germline ends came to 11 bases. The CDR3 is 13 amino acids. CDR1 and CDR2 from the germline V gene are SNHLY and FYNNEI. The CDR3 here is CASSDTGVNEQYF. The CDR3, as DNA: TGTGCCAGCAGTGATACCGGGGTCAACGAGCAGTACTTC.

Only a few counts were recorded for this clone. This same CDR3 is encoded by further DNA sequences in the sample. The J gene is TRBJ1-2, the V gene TRBV29-1; perhaps TRBD1 as D (5 bases). Germline CDR1 SQVTM, CDR2 ANQGSEA. CDR3 size: 14 residues. V lost 1 base, J lost 2 bases, and 11 bases lay in between. Written as DNA, the CDR3 is TGCAGCGTTGAAGGGAGGGGCCGAAACTATGGCTACACCTTC. Translating gives CSVEGRGRNYGYTF. Based on the CDR3 plus reference TRBV29-1 and TRBJ1-2, the full variable domain is SAVISQKPSRDICQRGTSLTIQCQVDSQVTMMFWYRQQPGQSLTLIATANQGSEATYESGFVIDKFPISRPNLTFSTLTVSNMSPEDSSIYLCSVEGRGRNYGYTFGSGTRLTVV.

The CDR3 DNA reads as TGTGCCAGCAGCCACATTTACAGTAGCACAGATACGCAGTATTTT. Translated, it gives CASSHIYSSTDTQYF. The chain employs TRBV7-6 and TRBJ2-3; no clear D gene. With 5 bases removed from V and 0 bases from J, the gap between germline ends came to 12 bases. The CDR3 spans 15 residues. Germline V gives CDR1 SGHVS, CDR2 FNYEAQ. Drawing the rest from reference TRBV7-6 and TRBJ2-3, the complete variable domain is GAGVSQSPRYKVTKRGQDVALRCDPISGHVSLYWYRQALGQGPEFLTYFNYEAQQDKSGLPNDRFSAERPEGSISTLTIQRTEQRDSAMYRCASSHIYSSTDTQYFGPGTRLTVL.

The chain links TRBV6-5 to TRBJ2-3; D remains unclear. CDR3 length: 11 amino acids. Germline V lookup: CDR1 MNHEY, CDR2 SVGAGI. V shed 6 bases and J shed 9 bases, with 10 bases lying between them. CDR3 coding DNA: TGTGCCAGCAGGCGAGATTTGACGCAGTATTTT. It codes for CASRRDLTQYF.

The genes are TRBV2 and TRBJ1-4; 7 bases are a match to TRBD1. The junction had 7 bases not matched to a gene; V was cut back by 7 bases and J by 8 bases. In germline, CDR1 is SNHLY, CDR2 FYNNEI. The CDR3 is made up of 13 amino acids. Here the CDR3 reads CASNQDRNEKLFF. CDR3 DNA sequence: TGTGCCAGCAACCAGGACAGGAACGAAAAACTGTTTTTT.

The chain combines TRBV6-5 with TRBJ2-7, with 12 nucleotides matching TRBD2. The CDR3 extends over 14 amino acids. CDR1 is MNHEY, CDR2 SVGAGI, per germline. V gave up 6 bases and J gave up 5 bases; unmatched junction bases: 5. The CDR3 region has the DNA TGTGCCAGCAGGGAGACTAGCGGGAGTGACGAGCAGTACTTC. Residues: CASRETSGSDEQYF.

This clone was detected a few times. The genes are TRBV20-1 and TRBJ1-4; the D is unclear. Between the trimmed V and J ends, which lost 3 bases and 7 bases, there was a span of 12 bases. CDR3 size: 13 residues. The V gene's germline CDR1 is DFQATT and CDR2 SNEGSKA (reference sequence). CDR3 nucleotide sequence: TGCAGTGCTAGTGCGCAGGAGGGTGAAAAACTGTTTTTT. Protein: CSASAQEGEKLFF.

The chain recombines TRBV4-2 with TRBJ2-1, with 7 bases aligning to TRBD1. CDR3 length equals 16 residues. The V segment lost 0 bases and the J segment 7 bases; nucleotides outside the gene matches: 9. Per germline, CDR1 LGHNA and CDR2 YNFKEQ. CDR3: CASSQETSGQRNEQFF. CDR3 DNA sequence: TGTGCCAGCAGCCAAGAGACTTCGGGACAGAGGAATGAGCAGTTCTTC.

The J gene is TRBJ1-6, the V gene TRBV27; 8 bases line up with TRBD1. J gave up 8 bases and V 6 bases, and 9 bases lay outside the gene matches. CDR1 is MNHEY and CDR2 is SMNVEV in the germline V gene (reference sequence). This CDR3 is 15 amino acids long. CDR3 loop: CASSYRGGRYSPLHF. In nucleotides, the CDR3 is TGTGCCAGCAGCTACAGGGGGGGGAGGTATTCACCCCTCCACTTT.

The rearrangement uses TRBV3-1 (or the pseudogene TRBV3-2) and TRBJ2-2; 8 bases map to TRBD1. Germline trimming cut 8 bases from V and 5 bases from J; bases unmatched to any gene: 4. The CDR3 has 13 amino acids. Germline V gene lookup returns CDR1 LGHDT and CDR2 YNNKEL (reference sequence). The CDR3 DNA reads as TGTGCCAGCCGGACAGGGCGAACCGGGGAGCTGTTTTTT. As protein: CASRTGRTGELFF.

This chain uses TRBV28 with TRBJ1-6; D is ambiguous. Trimming left V 10 bases short and J 5 bases short, with 24 bases between. The V gene's germline CDR1 is MDHEN and CDR2 SYDVKM. This CDR3 contains 17 residues. CDR3 in DNA: TGTGCCACCTGGGCCCGGTTAACAGAAAGTCATAATTCACCCCTCCACTTT. It codes for CATWARLTESHNSPLHF.

The chain links TRBV13 to TRBJ2-3; 9 bases fit TRBD2. This CDR3 is 15 amino acids long. CDR1 PRHDT and CDR2 FYEKMQ come from the germline V gene (reference sequence). V gave up 5 bases and J gave up 5 bases; unmatched junction bases: 8. CDR3 bases: TGTGCCAGCAGCAAGGGACTAGCTGAGATAGATACGCAGTATTTT. This translates into CASSKGLAEIDTQYF.

The chain links TRBV10-3 to TRBJ2-7; D not certain. V was cut by 0 bases and J by 2 bases, with 11 bases left in between. Per the germline V gene, CDR1 is ENHRY and CDR2 is SYGVKD. This CDR3 comprises 15 residues. CDR3 bases: TGTGCCATCAGTGAGTCGGTAACTCCAACCTACGAGCAGTACTTC. Its translation: CAISESVTPTYEQYF.

V is TRBV6-5 and J is TRBJ1-1; D remains unclear. The CDR3 extends over 13 amino acids. Trimming cost V 5 bases and J 1 base, with 8 bases left between them. Looked up from germline, CDR1 is MNHEY and CDR2 is SVGAGI. The CDR3 DNA reads as TGTGCCAGCAGTCACCGAGGGAACACTGAAGCTTTCTTT. This codes for CASSHRGNTEAFF.

V and J are TRBV7-9 and TRBJ1-2; 10 bases map to TRBD1. This CDR3 spans 14 amino acids. Looked up from germline, CDR1 is SEHNR and CDR2 is FQNEAQ (reference sequence). With 5 bases clipped from V and 5 bases from J, the junction kept 5 bases outside the gene matches. The DNA for the CDR3 is TGTGCCAGCAGCCGGACAGGGGGAGAATATGGCTACACCTTC. It is translated as CASSRTGGEYGYTF.

This clone was observed a handful of times. The V call is TRBV4-3, the J call TRBJ2-2, with D maybe TRBD2 (5 bases). The CDR3 consists of 16 residues. Per germline, CDR1 LGHNA and CDR2 YSLEER. Trimming stripped 0 bases from V and 7 bases from J, with 15 bases between. CDR3 residues: CASSQETLVLGGELFF. DNA of the CDR3: TGCGCCAGCAGCCAAGAAACACTAGTGCTGGGCGGGGAGCTGTTTTTT.

This sequence joins TRBV4-1 and TRBJ2-1; 8 bases are a match to TRBD1. Germline CDR1 and CDR2: MGHRA and YSYEKL. The V segment lost 5 bases and the J segment 7 bases; nucleotides outside the gene matches: 10. The CDR3 consists of 15 residues. Here the CDR3 reads CASSTRQGSRNEQFF. Written as DNA, the CDR3 is TGCGCCAGCAGCACCCGACAGGGGTCCCGGAATGAGCAGTTCTTC.